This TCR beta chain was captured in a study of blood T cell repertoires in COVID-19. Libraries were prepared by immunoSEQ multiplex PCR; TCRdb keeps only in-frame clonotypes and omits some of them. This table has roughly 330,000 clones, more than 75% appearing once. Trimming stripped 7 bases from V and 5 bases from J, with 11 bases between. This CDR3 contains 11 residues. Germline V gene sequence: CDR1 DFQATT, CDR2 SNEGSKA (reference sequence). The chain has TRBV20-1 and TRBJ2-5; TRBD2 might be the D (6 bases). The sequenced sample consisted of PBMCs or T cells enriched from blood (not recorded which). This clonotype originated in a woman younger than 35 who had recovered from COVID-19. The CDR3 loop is CSGRLVETQYF. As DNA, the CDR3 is TGCAGTGGGAGACTAGTTGAGACCCAGTACTTC.